These 19 T cell receptor beta chains came from one sample sequenced in a study of blood T cell repertoires in COVID-19. Clones were read by immunoSEQ multiplex PCR, and TCRdb kept only the in-frame ones, dropping some. In the table there are about 210,000 clones, around 83% of which are singletons. Specimen: peripheral blood. The receptors were sampled from a woman in her 70s with COVID-19, enrolled during active disease.

This chain connects TRBV4-2 to TRBJ1-4; TRBD1 is a possible D gene (5 bases). The CDR3 sequence is 12 residues long. Looked up from germline, CDR1 is LGHNA and CDR2 is YNFKEQ. V was cut by 4 bases and J by 8 bases, with 8 bases left in between. The CDR3 DNA is TGTGCCAGCAGCCTGTCAGGGGAAAAACTGTTTTTT. Protein sequence: CASSLSGEKLFF.

The chain joins TRBV24-1 to TRBJ2-3; D is possibly TRBD2 (5 bases). The length of the CDR3 is 19 residues. The V gene's germline CDR1 is KGHDR and CDR2 SFDVKD. The V gene lost 0 bases and the J gene lost 1 base, with 19 bases spanning the gap. CDR3 loop: CATSDLSRGIPFGTDTQYF. CDR3 nucleotides: TGTGCCACCAGTGATTTGTCCAGAGGGATACCCTTCGGCACAGATACGCAGTATTTT.

The chain has TRBV5-4 and TRBJ1-1, with D possibly TRBD1 on 5 matching bases. The CDR3 is 17 residues long. Looked up from germline, CDR1 is SGHNT and CDR2 is YYREEE (reference sequence). Deletions cut 1 base from V and 6 bases from J, with 22 bases between. The CDR3, as DNA: TGTGCCAGCAGCTTGTCTCCAGGGATGTGGGACTTAGCTGAAGCTTTCTTT. Amino acid sequence: CASSLSPGMWDLAEAFF.

V usage is TRBV2 and J usage is TRBJ1-5; 7 positions agree with TRBD1. The CDR3 loop spans 14 amino acids. Germline CDR1 SNHLY, CDR2 FYNNEI. Trimming removed 3 bases from V and 2 bases from J; junction bases left unmatched: 1. In DNA, the CDR3 is TGTGCCAGCAGTGACGGACAGGGCAATCAGCCCCAGCATTTT. It is translated as CASSDGQGNQPQHF. The full variable domain, with the rest looked up from reference TRBV2 and TRBJ1-5, is EPEVTQTPSHQVTQMGQEVILRCVPISNHLYFYWYRQILGQKVEFLVSFYNNEISEKSEIFDDQFSVERPDGSNFTLKIRSTKLEDSAMYFCASSDGQGNQPQHFGDGTRLSIL.

CDR3 DNA sequence: TGTGCCAGCAGTCCACAGGAAAACTATGGCTACACCTTC. Translation: CASSPQENYGYTF. The chain uses TRBV27 and TRBJ1-2; maybe TRBD1 (5 bases). This CDR3 has 13 amino acids. Germline-derived CDR1 and CDR2 are MNHEY and SMNVEV (reference sequence). The germline V and J ends were trimmed by 5 bases and 2 bases, with 9 bases remaining between them.

Comments on this clone: The junction differs from germline at one of its ends, possibly a read error. The J gene is TRBJ2-7, the V gene TRBV28; maybe TRBD1 (6 bases). This CDR3 is built from 11 residues. Germline CDR1 MDHEN, CDR2 SYDVKM. The CDR3 nucleotides read TGTGCCAGCAGTTCAACGGGACATTCGTTGTTC. Translating it yields CASSSTGHSLF.

The chain combines TRBV19 with TRBJ2-6; D remains unclear. CDR1 LNHDA and CDR2 SQIVND come from the germline V gene (reference sequence). The CDR3 is 15 residues long. V was trimmed by 7 bases and J by 1 base, leaving 11 bases between them. CDR3 in DNA: TGTGCCAGTATGAGCAACCCATCTGGGGCCAACGTCCTGACTTTC. This codes for CASMSNPSGANVLTF.

The chain recombines TRBV5-5 with TRBJ1-2; D gene uncertain. The germline CDR1 and CDR2 sequences are SGHKS and YYEKEE (reference sequence). V gave up 1 base and J gave up 0 bases, with 10 bases separating them. The CDR3 spans 15 residues. The CDR3 loop reads CASSLSDKSNYGYTF. DNA for the CDR3: TGTGCCAGCAGCTTGTCCGACAAATCTAACTATGGCTACACCTTC.

The CDR3 reads CASSGTGATTEAFF. The DNA for the CDR3 is TGTGCCAGCTCAGGGACAGGGGCGACCACTGAAGCTTTCTTT. The chain joins TRBV18 to TRBJ1-1; 10 bases line up with TRBD1. J gave up 4 bases and V 5 bases, and 4 bases lay outside the gene matches. This CDR3 contains 14 residues. Germline V gives CDR1 KGHSH, CDR2 LQKENI.

This clone appeared many times. This chain links TRBV14 with TRBJ1-2, with 9 bases identical to TRBD1. Losses at the gene ends were 5 bases for V and 8 bases for J; bases not matched to a gene: 6. CDR1 and CDR2 from the germline V gene are SGHDN and FVKESK. CDR3 size: 13 residues. The CDR3 spells CASSGQGLLGYTF. The CDR3 coding sequence is TGTGCCAGCAGCGGACAGGGGCTTTTAGGCTACACCTTC.

The chain carries TRBV28 and TRBJ1-2; D gene uncertain. CDR1 and CDR2 (germline): MDHEN, SYDVKM. Between the trimmed V and J ends, which lost 7 bases and 4 bases, there was a span of 13 bases. The CDR3 contains 13 residues. In DNA, the CDR3 is TGTGCCAGCAATACAGACGACGGCTATGGCTACACCTTC. Translation: CASNTDDGYGYTF.

V is TRBV11-3 and J is TRBJ1-5, with D uncertain. CDR3 size: 15 residues. V lost 0 bases and J 0 bases, leaving 6 bases between the germline ends. Germline CDR1 reads SGHNT; CDR2 reads YENEEA. In nucleotides, the CDR3 is TGTGCCAGCAGCTTAGATCGGTATAGCAATCAGCCCCAGCATTTT. Its protein is CASSLDRYSNQPQHF. The entire variable domain, with the rest obtained from reference TRBV11-3 and TRBJ1-5, is as follows: EAGVVQSPRYKIIEKKQPVAFWCNPISGHNTLYWYLQNLGQGPELLIRYENEEAVDDSQLPKDRFSAERLKGVDSTLKIQPAELGDSAVYLCASSLDRYSNQPQHFGDGTRLSIL.

V gene TRBV11-1 combines with J gene TRBJ2-5; D is possibly TRBD1 (6 bases). Trimming removed 5 bases at V and 4 bases at J, with 17 bases between. Per the germline V gene, CDR1 is SGHAT and CDR2 is FQDESV (reference sequence). The CDR3 runs 15 residues. Here the CDR3 DNA reads TGTGCCAGCAGCCCCACCACAGGGTGGACAGAGACCCAGTACTTC. Translated: CASSPTTGWTETQYF.

The chain uses TRBV25-1 and TRBJ1-5; 8 bases match TRBD1. V lost 6 bases to trimming and J lost 4 bases; unmatched junction nucleotides: 2. The CDR3 totals 13 residues. Germline loops: CDR1 MGHDK, CDR2 SYGVNS. For the CDR3, the DNA is TGTGCCAGCAGGGGACAGGAGAATCAGCCCCAGCATTTT. The encoded protein is CASRGQENQPQHF.

This chain connects TRBV6-2 or TRBV6-3 to TRBJ2-7, with a possible D match to TRBD2 (6 bases). The CDR3 length is 14 residues. CDR1 and CDR2 from the germline V gene are MNHEY and SVGEGT. V dropped 2 bases and J dropped 2 bases, with 10 bases sitting between them. This CDR3 is CASSYRDSTYEQYF. The DNA for the CDR3 is TGTGCCAGCAGTTACCGGGACTCAACCTACGAGCAGTACTTC.

The chain joins TRBV29-1 to TRBJ2-7; the D gene is possibly TRBD2 (6 bases). The germline CDR1 and CDR2 sequences are SQVTM and ANQGSEA. The length of the CDR3 is 11 residues. Trimming shortened V by 6 bases and J by 3 bases, and 9 bases separated the two germline ends. CDR3 protein: CSVGDFYEQYF. The CDR3 DNA reads as TGCAGCGTCGGGGACTTCTACGAGCAGTACTTC.

The J gene is TRBJ1-2, the V gene TRBV5-1; tentative D call: TRBD1 (6 bases). V was trimmed by 2 bases and J by 8 bases, leaving 22 bases between them. Germline V gene lookup returns CDR1 SGHRS and CDR2 YFSETQ. The CDR3 spans 16 residues. The CDR3 DNA reads as TGCGCCAGCAGCTTCTCGGCCGGGACACAGGCCGGGGGCTACACCTTC. It is translated as CASSFSAGTQAGGYTF.

This clone was seen a single time. The chain carries TRBV9 and TRBJ1-2, with no clear D. Trimming removed 2 bases at V and 4 bases at J, with 12 bases between. This CDR3 region has 14 residues. Germline lookup yields CDR1 SGDLS and CDR2 YYNGEE. The CDR3 reads CASSVSPPGYGYTF. The CDR3 DNA follows: TGTGCCAGCAGCGTCTCCCCCCCGGGCTATGGCTACACCTTC.

The chain is built from TRBV28 and TRBJ2-7; 10 positions agree with TRBD1. From germline, CDR1 is MDHEN and CDR2 SYDVKM. The CDR3 length is 14 residues. V gave up 5 bases and J gave up 2 bases; unmatched junction bases: 3. CDR3 DNA sequence: TGTGCCAGCAGTAGGACAGGGGGGGCCTACGAGCAGTACTTC. Protein product: CASSRTGGAYEQYF.